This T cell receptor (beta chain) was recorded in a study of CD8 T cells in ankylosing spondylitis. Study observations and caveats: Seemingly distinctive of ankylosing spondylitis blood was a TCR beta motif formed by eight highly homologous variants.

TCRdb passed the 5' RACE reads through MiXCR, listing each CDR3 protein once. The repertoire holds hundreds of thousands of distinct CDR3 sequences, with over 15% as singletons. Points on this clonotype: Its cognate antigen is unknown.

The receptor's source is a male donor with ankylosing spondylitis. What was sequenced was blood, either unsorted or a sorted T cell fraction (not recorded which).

CDR3 loop: CASSTLGTNTEAFF. As DNA, the CDR3 is TGTGCCAGCAGTACCCTGGGCACGAACACTGAAGCTTTCTTT. The chain couples TRBV2 to TRBJ1-1; D uncertain. The CDR3 is 14 residues long. The ends were cut back, 5 bases at V and 1 base at J, with 11 bases in the middle. Germline V gene sequence: CDR1 SNHLY, CDR2 FYNNEI.